Each of the 31 T cell receptor beta chains below was sequenced from the same sample in a study of T cells in Graves' hyperthyroidism and ophthalmopathy. Regions amplified from RNA transcripts were the TCR beta CDR3 regions. HTBI primers drove first-round RT-PCR of the TCR CDR3. TCRdb reanalysed the multiplex PCR reads using MiXCR and keeps one entry per CDR3 protein. The sample lists tens of thousands of distinct CDR3 sequences, over 40% seen once, with just over 9% in the top ten. The material sequenced was blood. These TCRs come from a woman between 45 and 60 years old with Graves' ophthalmopathy.

In its sample, this clonotype was seen a few times. The rearrangement uses TRBV27 and TRBJ1-3, with 9 bases matching TRBD1. CDR1 and CDR2 from the germline V gene are MNHEY and SMNVEV (reference sequence). This CDR3 is 15 amino acids long. J was trimmed by 2 bases and V by 5 bases; bases with no gene match: 4. The CDR3 here is CASSTTGGPGNTIYF. The CDR3 bases are TGTGCCAGCAGTACCACAGGGGGCCCTGGAAACACCATATATTTT.

This clonotype has at least ten counts. This chain links TRBV19 with TRBJ2-1; 7 nucleotides line up with TRBD2. Germline values: CDR1 LNHDA, CDR2 SQIVND (reference sequence). After removal of 6 bases from V and 10 bases from J, the junction contained 12 bases not matched to a gene. This CDR3 spans 14 amino acids. CDR3 DNA sequence: TGTGCCAGTAGCGAACTAGGAGGGGAGGGGGAGCAGTTCTTC. As protein: CASSELGGEGEQFF. Full variable domain (outside the CDR3, taken from reference TRBV19 and TRBJ2-1): DGGITQSPKYLFRKEGQNVTLSCEQNLNHDAMYWYRQDPGQGLRLIYYSQIVNDFQKGDIAEGYSVSREKKESFPLTVTSAQKNPTAFYLCASSELGGEGEQFFGPGTRLTVL.

J is TRBJ1-2 and V is TRBV5-5; 10 bases are a match to TRBD1. CDR3 size: 15 residues. V lost 1 base and J lost 3; bases outside the gene matches: 3. Looked up from germline, CDR1 is SGHKS and CDR2 is YYEKEE (reference sequence). CDR3 sequence reads: CASSLIGTGDYGYTF. The CDR3 DNA is TGTGCCAGCAGCTTGATCGGGACAGGGGACTATGGCTACACCTTC.

This clonotype was found once. The J gene is TRBJ1-4, the V gene TRBV25-1, with a weak D call TRBD1 (6 bases). The V gene's germline CDR1 is MGHDK and CDR2 SYGVNS. CDR3 length: 16 residues. V was clipped by 6 bases and J by 7 bases, with 21 bases between them. Written as DNA, the CDR3 is TGTGCCAGCAGCGTATACGTTGGTGGGGGCCTTGAAAAACTGTTTTTT. This sequence encodes CASSVYVGGGLEKLFF.

The chain uses TRBV19 and TRBJ2-2; 9 nucleotides align to TRBD1. Losses at the gene ends were 6 bases for V and 1 base for J; bases not matched to a gene: 3. CDR3 length: 15 residues. CDR1 is LNHDA, CDR2 SQIVND, per germline (reference sequence). The CDR3 DNA follows: TGTGCCAGTAGCCCGGGACAGGGGAACACCGGGGAGCTGTTTTTT. The encoded protein is CASSPGQGNTGELFF.

The genes are TRBV20-1 and TRBJ2-3; 13 nucleotides agree with TRBD2. V was clipped by 1 base and J by 1 base; unmatched bases: 5. CDR3 length equals 17 residues. Germline values: CDR1 DFQATT, CDR2 SNEGSKA (reference sequence). In nucleotides, the CDR3 is TGCAGTGCTAGAGTGACTAGCGGGAGGTTCGGCACAGATACGCAGTATTTT. This gives the protein CSARVTSGRFGTDTQYF.

This clonotype was detected many times. This sequence may be a read error, since a much larger clone differs from it by one base. The chain recombines TRBV5-1 with TRBJ1-6; TRBD1 agrees at 7 bases. Germline V gene lookup returns CDR1 SGHRS and CDR2 YFSETQ. The CDR3 totals 14 residues. J lost 9 bases, V lost 4 bases, and 7 bases had no gene match. The CDR3 DNA reads as TGCGCCAGCAGCCCCGGGACAGCGGTTTCACCCCTCCACTTT. This codes for CASSPGTAVSPLHF.

The V gene is TRBV7-2, the J gene TRBJ2-5, with D possibly TRBD1 on 6 matching bases. The V end was cut by 1 base, the J end by 1 base, with 13 bases between. The CDR3 has 16 amino acids. Germline values: CDR1 SGHTA, CDR2 FQGNSA. The CDR3 loop reads CASSLGPGDIQETQYF. The CDR3 coding sequence is TGTGCCAGCAGCTTAGGACCAGGGGATATCCAAGAGACCCAGTACTTC.

This clonotype was counted ten times or more. The chain is built from TRBV20-1 and TRBJ1-6; 7 bases line up with TRBD1. In germline, CDR1 is DFQATT, CDR2 SNEGSKA (reference sequence). There are 17 residues in the CDR3. Trimming took 0 bases from V and 9 from J; bases not matched to a gene: 14. For the CDR3, the DNA is TGCAGTGCTAGAGAGGGGGGACGAGGGGGCGGCGTTTCACCCCTCCACTTT. Its protein is CSAREGGRGGGVSPLHF.

About this clonotype itself: This sequence may be a read error, since a much larger clone differs from it by one base. This chain joins TRBV4-2 and TRBJ2-5; 8 nucleotides match TRBD2. The CDR3 covers 14 residues. Germline V gene sequence: CDR1 LGHNA, CDR2 YNFKEQ. The CDR3 DNA is TGTGCCAGCAGCCAGCGGGGGGAACAAGGGACCCAGTACTTC. It translates to CASSQRGEQGTQYF.

This clonotype was recorded many times. V usage is TRBV12-3 or TRBV12-4 and J usage is TRBJ2-3; no definite D call. V was clipped by 6 bases and J by 4 bases, with 17 bases between them. This CDR3 has 15 residues. The DNA of the CDR3 is TGTGCCAGCAGCAAAGGTGATATGGGTGCAGATACGCAGTATTTT. This gives the protein CASSKGDMGADTQYF.

The chain recombines TRBV7-2 with TRBJ1-4; D unclear. The CDR3 runs 14 residues. Germline V CDR1 and CDR2: SGHTA, FQGNSA. V lost 7 bases and J lost 7, with 16 bases in between. The CDR3 DNA reads as TGTGCCAGCACCCAGTATGGGAGAAGTGAAAAACTGTTTTTT. Its translation: CASTQYGRSEKLFF. Together with reference TRBV7-2 and TRBJ1-4, the CDR3 gives the full variable domain: GAGVSQSPSNKVTEKGKDVELRCDPISGHTALYWYRQSLGQGLEFLIYFQGNSAPDKSGLPSDRFSAERTGGSVSTLTIQRTQQEDSAVYLCASTQYGRSEKLFFGSGTQLSVL.

The rearrangement joins TRBV20-1 to TRBJ2-3; 8 bases agree with TRBD2. Germline lookup yields CDR1 DFQATT and CDR2 SNEGSKA (reference sequence). The CDR3 totals 12 residues. Losses at the gene ends were 6 bases for V and 7 bases for J; bases not matched to a gene: 6. CDR3 nucleotide sequence: TGCAGTGCCGCTAGCGGGTGGTATACGCAGTATTTT. It specifies CSAASGWYTQYF.

This clonotype was seen more than once but under ten times. The chain recombines TRBV6-2 or TRBV6-3 with TRBJ2-3, with 12 positions matching TRBD2. Germline CDR1 reads MNHEY; CDR2 reads SVGEGT. V trimming: 5 bases; J trimming: 3 bases; junction bases outside the gene matches: 3. The CDR3 totals 15 residues. CDR3 in amino acids: CASSQLAGGTDTQYF. The CDR3, as DNA: TGTGCCAGCAGTCAACTAGCGGGGGGAACAGATACGCAGTATTTT.

This clonotype was recorded at least ten times. This sequence joins TRBV6-5 and TRBJ2-5; 9 positions match TRBD1. There are 15 residues in the CDR3. The germline CDR1 and CDR2 sequences are MNHEY and SVGAGI. The V segment lost 2 bases and the J segment 5 bases; nucleotides outside the gene matches: 6. CDR3 DNA sequence: TGTGCCAGCAGTTACGGGGACAGGGCGGGTGAGACCCAGTACTTC. This sequence encodes CASSYGDRAGETQYF.

The rearrangement links TRBV7-8 to TRBJ1-5; the match to TRBD1 covers 10 bases. V shed 5 bases, J shed 8 bases, and the junction held 12 bases outside the gene matches. Germline values: CDR1 SGHVS, CDR2 FQNEAQ. This CDR3 contains 16 residues. The CDR3: CASSPRPGQGNEPQHF. CDR3 nucleotide sequence: TGTGCCAGCAGCCCTAGACCGGGACAGGGGAATGAGCCCCAGCATTTT.

V and J are TRBV12-3 or TRBV12-4 and TRBJ2-2; D gene ambiguous. V shed 5 bases and J shed 1 base, with 23 bases lying between them. The CDR3 covers 19 residues. This chain's CDR3 is CASSNTRRILDLNTGELFF. The DNA of the CDR3 is TGTGCCAGCAGTAATACCCGTCGAATACTCGACCTGAACACCGGGGAGCTGTTTTTT.

This clonotype was counted ten times or more. The rearrangement links TRBV11-2 to TRBJ2-2, with D unresolved. Germline CDR1 and CDR2: SGHAT and FQNNGV. This CDR3 is 13 amino acids long. V dropped 5 bases and J dropped 6 bases, with 10 bases sitting between them. The CDR3 DNA reads TGTGCCAGCAGCCCCCTTTCCCCCGGGGAGCTGTTTTTT. Amino acid sequence: CASSPLSPGELFF.

This clonotype came up many times. The chain is built from TRBV5-1 and TRBJ2-4; perhaps TRBD1 as D (6 bases). CDR3 length: 11 residues. In germline, CDR1 is SGHRS, CDR2 YFSETQ. V gave up 2 bases and J gave up 9 bases, with 6 bases separating them. CDR3 in amino acids: CASSLQGIQYF. In DNA, the CDR3 is TGCGCCAGCAGCTTACAGGGCATTCAGTACTTC.

At least ten counts were recorded for this clonotype. The CDR3 DNA reads as TGTGCCAGCAGTTTACAAGCGGGACAGGGCGTCTTTGAAGCTTTCTTT. Protein: CASSLQAGQGVFEAFF. This rearrangement joins TRBV12-3 or TRBV12-4 to TRBJ1-1; 9 bases align to TRBD1. Germline trimming cut 2 bases from V and 7 bases from J; bases unmatched to any gene: 11. This CDR3 contains 16 residues.

The sample holds a few counts of this clonotype. This rearrangement joins TRBV7-2 to TRBJ2-7, with no clear D. The CDR3 covers 15 residues. The germline V and J ends were trimmed by 6 bases and 0 bases, with 15 bases remaining between them. Germline lookup yields CDR1 SGHTA and CDR2 FQGNSA. The CDR3 loop reads CASSLSPTGSYEQYF. In DNA form, the CDR3 reads TGTGCCAGCAGTTTATCCCCGACGGGCTCCTACGAGCAGTACTTC.

The chain uses TRBV29-1 and TRBJ2-1, with D perhaps matching TRBD1 (6 bases). The CDR3 sequence is 13 residues long. Deletions cut 7 bases from V and 9 bases from J, with 19 bases between. Germline loops: CDR1 SQVTM, CDR2 ANQGSEA. DNA for the CDR3: TGCAGCGCCCTCCACCCAGGGGCGGGTGAGCAGTTCTTC. Translating gives CSALHPGAGEQFF.

The chain is built from TRBV10-3 and TRBJ2-1; 8 bases match TRBD1. The CDR3 sequence is 14 residues long. Germline lookup yields CDR1 ENHRY and CDR2 SYGVKD. With V trimmed by 11 bases and J by 0 bases, 6 bases remained unmatched. The CDR3 coding sequence is TGTGCCCCCCGGACAGGGCTCTCCTACAATGAGCAGTTCTTC. This gives the protein CAPRTGLSYNEQFF.

This clonotype showed up many times. J is TRBJ1-2 and V is TRBV5-8; the match to TRBD1 covers 8 bases. CDR1 SGHTS and CDR2 YDEGEE come from the germline V gene. The CDR3 length is 16 residues. J gave up 0 bases and V 0 bases, and 4 bases lay outside the gene matches. CDR3 protein: CASSLAPGQANYGYTF. The CDR3 DNA is TGTGCCAGCAGCTTGGCACCGGGACAGGCTAACTATGGCTACACCTTC. The entire variable domain, with the rest obtained from reference TRBV5-8 and TRBJ1-2, is as follows: EAGVTQSPTHLIKTRGQQATLRCSPISGHTSVYWYQQALGLGLQFLLWYDEGEERNRGNFPPRFSGRQFPNYSSELNVNALELEDSALYLCASSLAPGQANYGYTFGSGTRLTVV.

This clonotype was recorded at least ten times. The V call is TRBV4-1, the J call TRBJ2-3; D is perhaps TRBD1 (5 bases). Per the germline V gene, CDR1 is MGHRA and CDR2 is YSYEKL. Trimming took off 0 bases at V and 0 bases at J, with 10 bases between the two ends. This CDR3 comprises 16 residues. The CDR3 DNA sequence: TGCGCCAGCAGCCAAGACGGTCAGGGTAGCACAGATACGCAGTATTTT. Encoded protein: CASSQDGQGSTDTQYF.

This clonotype was recorded many times. CDR3 bases: TGTGCTAGTCCATGGGACAGGGGGTCCTCTGGTTACTTC. Protein product: CASPWDRGSSGYF. The chain combines TRBV12-5 with TRBJ2-5; 11 positions agree with TRBD1. Germline assignment: CDR1 LGHNT and CDR2 FRNRAP. V trimming: 8 bases; J trimming: 14 bases; junction bases outside the gene matches: 13. This CDR3 has 13 amino acids.

Note on this clonotype: A much bigger clone sits one base away, suggesting this may be a read error. V usage is TRBV5-1 and J usage is TRBJ2-7, with 8 bases identical to TRBD2. The CDR3 totals 15 residues. The V gene end was trimmed by 1 base and the J gene end by 2 bases; junction bases not matched to a gene: 5. Per the germline V gene, CDR1 is SGHRS and CDR2 is YFSETQ. For the CDR3, the DNA is TGCGCCAGCAGCTTGAGGAGCGGGAGCGCCTACGAGCAGTACTTC. Translating gives CASSLRSGSAYEQYF.

The V call is TRBV10-3, the J call TRBJ1-6, with D possibly being TRBD1 (6 bases). Germline V gene lookup returns CDR1 ENHRY and CDR2 SYGVKD. The CDR3 has 14 residues. V was pared by 0 bases and J by 7 bases, with 7 bases between. CDR3 nucleotide sequence: TGTGCCATCAGTGAGTCGACAGGAAATTCACCCCTCCACTTT. It encodes CAISESTGNSPLHF.

This clonotype was picked up many times. This rearrangement joins TRBV5-6 to TRBJ2-7; tentatively, D is TRBD2 (6 bases). Germline CDR1 and CDR2: SGHDT and YYEEEE. This CDR3 comprises 14 residues. V dropped 5 bases and J dropped 3 bases, with 15 bases sitting between them. CDR3: CASSSGSGVYEQYF. CDR3 DNA sequence: TGTGCCAGCAGTTCGGGGTCGGGGGTCTACGAGCAGTACTTC.

As for this clonotype: The junction shows a germline mismatch at one end, possibly a read error. The rearrangement joins TRBV20-1 to TRBJ1-4; D remains unclear. The germline V gene encodes CDR1 DFQATT and CDR2 SNEGSKA (reference sequence). This CDR3 has 13 residues. CDR3 DNA sequence: TGCAGTGCTAGGAACCTGAAGGACGAAAAACCGTTTTTT. As protein: CSARNLKDEKPFF.

The chain recombines TRBV29-1 with TRBJ2-5; D uncertain. The CDR3 extends over 13 amino acids. From germline, CDR1 is SQVTM and CDR2 ANQGSEA. V was trimmed by 4 bases and J by 1 base, leaving 10 bases between them. The CDR3 DNA reads as TGCAGCGTTGGATTGGGCTTCCAAGAGACCCAGTACTTC. Amino acid sequence: CSVGLGFQETQYF.